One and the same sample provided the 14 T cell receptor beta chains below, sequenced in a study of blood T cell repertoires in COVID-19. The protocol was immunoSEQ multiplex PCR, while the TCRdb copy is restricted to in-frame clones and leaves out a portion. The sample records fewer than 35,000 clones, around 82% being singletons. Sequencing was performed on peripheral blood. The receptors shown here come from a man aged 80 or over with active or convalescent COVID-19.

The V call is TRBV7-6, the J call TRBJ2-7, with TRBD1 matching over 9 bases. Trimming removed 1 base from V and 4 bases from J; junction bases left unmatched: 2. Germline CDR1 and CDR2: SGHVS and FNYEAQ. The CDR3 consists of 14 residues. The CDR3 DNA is TGTGCCAGCAGCTTAGACAGGGGGCTGTACGAGCAGTACTTC. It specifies CASSLDRGLYEQYF.

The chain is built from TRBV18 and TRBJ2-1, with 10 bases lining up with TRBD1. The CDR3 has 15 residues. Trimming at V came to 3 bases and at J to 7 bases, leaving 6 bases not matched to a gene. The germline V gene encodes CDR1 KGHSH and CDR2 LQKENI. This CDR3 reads CASSPRTGGNNEQFF. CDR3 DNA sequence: TGTGCCAGCTCACCGCGGACAGGGGGGAATAATGAGCAGTTCTTC.

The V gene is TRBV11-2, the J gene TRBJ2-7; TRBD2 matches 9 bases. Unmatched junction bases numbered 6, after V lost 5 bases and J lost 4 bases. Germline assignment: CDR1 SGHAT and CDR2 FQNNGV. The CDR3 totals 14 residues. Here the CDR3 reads CASSPAGGPYEQYF. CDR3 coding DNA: TGTGCCAGCAGCCCGGCGGGGGGGCCGTACGAGCAGTACTTC. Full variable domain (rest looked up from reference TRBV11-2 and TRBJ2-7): EAGVAQSPRYKIIEKRQSVAFWCNPISGHATLYWYQQILGQGPKLLIQFQNNGVVDDSQLPKDRFSAERLKGVDSTLKIQPAKLEDSAVYLCASSPAGGPYEQYFGPGTRLTVT.

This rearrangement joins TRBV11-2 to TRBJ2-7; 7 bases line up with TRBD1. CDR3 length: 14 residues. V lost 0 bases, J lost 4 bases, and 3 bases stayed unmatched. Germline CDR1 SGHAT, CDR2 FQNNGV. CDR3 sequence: CASSLDPGGYEQYF. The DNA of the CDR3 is TGTGCCAGCAGCTTAGATCCAGGGGGTTACGAGCAGTACTTC. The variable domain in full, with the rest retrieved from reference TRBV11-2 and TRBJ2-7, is EAGVAQSPRYKIIEKRQSVAFWCNPISGHATLYWYQQILGQGPKLLIQFQNNGVVDDSQLPKDRFSAERLKGVDSTLKIQPAKLEDSAVYLCASSLDPGGYEQYFGPGTRLTVT.

This chain's CDR3 is CASSLAGGTDTQYF. The CDR3 nucleotides are TGTGCCAGCAGCTTAGCCGGGGGCACAGATACGCAGTATTTT. This chain connects TRBV7-3 to TRBJ2-3; possible D gene TRBD2, 5 bases. Germline CDR1 and CDR2: SGHTA and FQGTGA. Deletions cut 2 bases from V and 1 base from J, with 7 bases between. This CDR3 comprises 14 residues.

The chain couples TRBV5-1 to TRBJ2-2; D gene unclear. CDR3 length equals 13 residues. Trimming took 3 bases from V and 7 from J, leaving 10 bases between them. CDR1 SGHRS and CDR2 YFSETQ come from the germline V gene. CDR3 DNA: TGCGCCAGCAGCTCTTTAAGCGTCGGGGAGCTGTTTTTT. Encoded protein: CASSSLSVGELFF. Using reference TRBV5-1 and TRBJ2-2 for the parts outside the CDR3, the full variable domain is KAGVTQTPRYLIKTRGQQVTLSCSPISGHRSVSWYQQTPGQGLQFLFEYFSETQRNKGNFPGRFSGRQFSNSRSEMNVSTLELGDSALYLCASSSLSVGELFFGEGSRLTVL.

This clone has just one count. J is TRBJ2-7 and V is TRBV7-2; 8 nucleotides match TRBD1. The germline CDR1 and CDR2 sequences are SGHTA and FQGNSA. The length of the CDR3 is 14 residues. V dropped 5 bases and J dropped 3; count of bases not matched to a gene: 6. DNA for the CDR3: TGTGCCAGCAGCGGCCGGACAGGGAACTACGAGCAGTACTTC. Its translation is CASSGRTGNYEQYF.

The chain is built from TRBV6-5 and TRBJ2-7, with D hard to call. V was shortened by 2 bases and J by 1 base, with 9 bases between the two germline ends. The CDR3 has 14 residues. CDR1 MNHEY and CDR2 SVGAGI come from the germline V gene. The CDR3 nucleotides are TGTGCCAGCAGTTACCTCGCGGATTCCTACGAGCAGTACTTC. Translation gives CASSYLADSYEQYF.

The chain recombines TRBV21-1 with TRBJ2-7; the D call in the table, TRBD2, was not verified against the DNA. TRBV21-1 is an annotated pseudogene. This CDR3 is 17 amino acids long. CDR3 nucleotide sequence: TGTGCCAGCAGCAAAGAGGACTCGCGGGTCCTTGTCTACGAGCAGTACTTC. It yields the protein CASSKEDSRVLVYEQYF.

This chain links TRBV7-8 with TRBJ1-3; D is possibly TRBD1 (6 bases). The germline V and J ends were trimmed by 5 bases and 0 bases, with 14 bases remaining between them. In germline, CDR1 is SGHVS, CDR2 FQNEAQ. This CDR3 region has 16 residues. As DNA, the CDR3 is TGTGCCAGCAGCATTTGGACAGCCTACTCTGGAAACACCATATATTTT. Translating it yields CASSIWTAYSGNTIYF.

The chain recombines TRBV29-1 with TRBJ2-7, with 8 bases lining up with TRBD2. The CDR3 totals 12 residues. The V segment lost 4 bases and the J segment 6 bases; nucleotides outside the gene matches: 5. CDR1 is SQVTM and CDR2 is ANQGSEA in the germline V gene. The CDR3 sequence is CSVASGGLEQYF. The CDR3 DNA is TGCAGCGTTGCCAGCGGGGGCCTCGAGCAGTACTTC.

CDR3 nucleotides: TGTGCCAGCAGTTACTCAGGCAGGGGTAATTCACCCCTCCACTTT. Translated: CASSYSGRGNSPLHF. The chain couples TRBV6-6 to TRBJ1-6; possible D gene TRBD1, 6 bases. V lost 0 bases and J lost 6, with 9 bases in between. Per germline, CDR1 MNHNY and CDR2 SVGAGI (reference sequence). The CDR3 is made up of 15 amino acids.

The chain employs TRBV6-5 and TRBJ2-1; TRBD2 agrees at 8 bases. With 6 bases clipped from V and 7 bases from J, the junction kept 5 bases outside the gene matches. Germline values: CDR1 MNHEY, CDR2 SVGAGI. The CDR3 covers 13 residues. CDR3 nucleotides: TGTGCCAGCAGGCGGACTAGCAAGAATGAGCAGTTCTTC. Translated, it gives CASRRTSKNEQFF.

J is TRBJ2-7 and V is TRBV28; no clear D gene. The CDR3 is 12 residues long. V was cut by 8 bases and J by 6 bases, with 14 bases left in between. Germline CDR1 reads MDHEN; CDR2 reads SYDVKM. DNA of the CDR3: TGTGCCAGCCGTCCGTCGGGTGTCGAGCAGTACTTC. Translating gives CASRPSGVEQYF.